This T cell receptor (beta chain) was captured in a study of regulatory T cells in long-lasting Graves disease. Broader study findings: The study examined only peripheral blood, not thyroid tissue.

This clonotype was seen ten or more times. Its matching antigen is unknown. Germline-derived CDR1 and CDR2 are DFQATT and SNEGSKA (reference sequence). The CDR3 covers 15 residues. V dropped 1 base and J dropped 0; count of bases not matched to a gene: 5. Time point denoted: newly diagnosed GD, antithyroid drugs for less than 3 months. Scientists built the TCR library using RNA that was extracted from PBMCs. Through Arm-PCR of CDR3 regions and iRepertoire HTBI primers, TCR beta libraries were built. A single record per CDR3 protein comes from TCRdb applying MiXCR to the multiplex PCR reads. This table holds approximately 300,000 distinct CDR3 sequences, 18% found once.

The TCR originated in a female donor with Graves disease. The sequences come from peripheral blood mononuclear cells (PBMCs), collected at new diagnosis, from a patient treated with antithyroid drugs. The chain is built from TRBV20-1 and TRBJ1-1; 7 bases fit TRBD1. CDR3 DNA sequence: TGCAGTGCTAGAGGGCCGGGACAGCTGAACACTGAAGCTTTCTTT. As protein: CSARGPGQLNTEAFF.